The sequence of this TCR beta chain was determined in a study of identical twins. Healthy Caucasians, and only they, were the donors. The table lists this clonotype with a few counts. In TCRdb, the 5' RACE reads were re-called with MiXCR into one record per CDR3 protein. The sample holds around 500,000 distinct CDR3 sequences, 14% seen once. The V gene's germline CDR1 is SGHTA and CDR2 FQGNSA. V was clipped by 5 bases and J by 0 bases, with 17 bases between them. CDR3 length: 16 amino acids. The sample was also reused in another study, on yellow fever vaccine responses in identical twins.

The receptor was isolated from a woman aged 18-35 years in good health. Material: CD4+ T cells sorted from blood. This chain links TRBV7-2 with TRBJ2-7; D is perhaps TRBD1 or TRBD2 (5 bases each). CDR3 protein: CASSPPGRQTSYEQYF. The CDR3 DNA reads as TGTGCCAGCAGCCCCCCGGGACGGCAAACCTCCTACGAGCAGTACTTC.